What follows describes a single TCR beta chain. The V gene's germline CDR1 is MRHNA and CDR2 SNTAGT. V gave up 5 bases and J gave up 1 base; unmatched junction bases: 7. This CDR3 is 16 amino acids long. Amplification targeted the TCR beta CDR3 regions, with RNA transcripts as the source material. First-round RT-PCR employed HTBI primers, with a second-round multiplex PCR after it. TCRdb redid the calling of the multiplex PCR reads with MiXCR, one entry per CDR3 protein. The sample holds a few hundred thousand distinct CDR3 sequences, roughly a sixth seen once. This record belongs to a study of Graves' ophthalmopathy and Graves' hyperthyroidism. Background on the study: No treatment had been given when peripheral blood was collected at initial diagnosis.

Additional autoimmune diseases, uncontrolled infections, pregnancy or lactation disqualified patients. PBMCs were isolated from an approximately 10 ml sample of fresh peripheral blood. Source material: peripheral blood. This TCR was sampled from an adult man with Graves' ophthalmopathy. This chain uses TRBV6-4 with TRBJ2-7, with TRBD2 identical over 11 bases. Here the CDR3 reads CASSTWGLAVSYEQYF. DNA for the CDR3: TGTGCCAGCAGTACTTGGGGACTAGCGGTATCCTACGAGCAGTACTTC.